This T cell receptor beta chain was captured by sequencing in a study of T cell responses to AZD1222 COVID-19 vaccine (dated by TCRdb to 2020 to 2023). Describing the broader study: A total of 230 to 250 trial participants underwent TCR sequencing, of whom approximately 200 had received two doses of AZD1222 and around 25 had received two doses of the MenACWY control vaccine. Enrollment into the trials was organized by age into subgroups of 18-55, 56-69 and 70-plus years, and those subgroups contained about 160, 30 and 59 TCR-sequenced participants, respectively. Points the paper makes about the study in general: Because no day 14 peak-response samples were available, the repertoires could be characterized only after the peak T cell response. The vaccine-associated CD4 TCRs covered the entire spike protein, and the dominant responses fell in regions 160-218 and 743-854. Participants were mostly white British and included more females than males, and it was suggested by the authors that clonal diversity may have been underestimated. Conclusions about previously exposed vaccinees are limited because only six or seven AZD1222 recipients were SARS-CoV-2 seropositive at baseline. After two AZD1222 doses, spike-specific TCR breadth and depth were significantly higher than at day 0 and than in MenACWY recipients. Reportedly, close to half of the unique spike-specific TCRs recognized epitopes lying outside the regions that are mutated in the B.1.351 and B.1.1.7 variants. In the small 56-69-year group, the increase in depth fell short of significance, most likely because of low power.

A note on this clone: Its recognized antigen is unknown. No base quality values were provided; no much bigger clone lies one nucleotide off.

The time point tag for this specimen amounts to: about 28 days (+/-7) after the second vaccine dose. AZD1222 recipients given second doses at about 4 weeks or at about 12 weeks were pooled, since spike-specific TCR depth and breadth were not found to differ between the two schedules. Vaccinee samples were obtained from the UK trials COV001 and COV002, which included a single-blind randomized controlled phase 2/3 trial of AZD1222 (ChAdOx1 nCoV-19) in healthy adults. Trial participant PBMC samples were collected at day 0 and day 28 after the second dose for TCRbeta chain sequencing. From a lookup of the germline V gene, CDR1 and CDR2 are MNHEY and SVGAGI. Relative to germline, V is 4 bases shorter and J is 0 bases shorter, with 9 bases between their ends. Including cysteine and phenylalanine, the CDR3 has 15 amino acids. Kept here is only the CDR3 DNA, which spans 45 bases and is read in frame from base 1.

The CDR3 regions of human TCRbeta chains were analyzed by immunosequencing. The authors' pipeline ran thus. TCRs in the repertoires were matched against a reference library of SARS-CoV-2-specific TCRs that had been generated with the MIRA antigen-specificity platform. Breadth meant the fraction of unique TCRs that were SARS-CoV-2-associated, whereas depth meant the fraction of total T cells that were SARS-CoV-2-associated. Using the MIRA data, every spike-specific TCR was mapped to the spike region that the TCR reacted to and assigned to either a CD4 or a CD8 class. Log10-transformed breadth and depth values were compared by one-way ANOVA with Sidak's multiple comparisons tests. Drawn from immuneACCESS, this table holds only the in-frame rearrangements with V and J called that TCRdb kept. Clones are partly lost; checked studies trace under half to an unresolved V gene and leave the rest unexplained. V and J calls and clone size follow that table, whereas D and trimming were derived from the DNA. The sample table lists about 140,000 clones, 90% to 95% of them with a count of one. The ten largest clones add up to roughly 7.1% of the sample.

The receptor comes from an adult who received the AZD1222 COVID-19 vaccine. Sequenced here: peripheral blood, sampled 28 days after the second AZD1222 dose. This receptor chain uses TRBV6-5 and TRBJ1-4; a tentative D match to TRBD1 spans 5 bases. The DNA sequence reads TGTGCCAGCAGTTCTCGGGGGACAACTAATGAAAAACTGTTTTTT. Protein translation: CASSSRGTTNEKLFF.